Below are 21 T cell receptor beta chains sequenced from a single sample in a study of CD4+ T cells in melanoma. Data came from immunoSEQ multiplex PCR; TCRdb stores just in-frame clones and leaves some out. Of 45,000 or so clones in the sample, 75% to 90% are singletons; the top ten hold around 11%. Sequencing was done on a sample of peripheral blood. Receptor source: a human donor with melanoma.

The CDR3 protein is CATSRDEGLRGGGGYTF. The CDR3 DNA sequence: TGTGCCACCAGCAGAGATGAGGGGTTGCGGGGCGGAGGCGGCTACACCTTC. This sequence joins TRBV15 and TRBJ1-2, with D possibly TRBD1 on 5 matching bases. CDR3 length: 17 amino acids. CDR1 is LNHNV and CDR2 is YYDKDF in the germline V gene (reference sequence). V lost 0 bases, J lost 8 bases, and 22 bases lay in between.

The chain joins TRBV19 to TRBJ2-5, with D unresolved. Trimming left V 5 bases short and J 4 bases short, with 11 bases between. Germline assignment: CDR1 LNHDA and CDR2 SQIVND (reference sequence). The CDR3 is made up of 13 amino acids. CDR3 DNA sequence: TGTGCCAGTAGTCCCTCGAAGGCAGAGACCCAGTACTTC. Protein: CASSPSKAETQYF.

The sample holds one count of this clone. CDR3 sequence: CASSYSRTAEQFF. DNA of the CDR3: TGTGCCAGCAGTTACTCCAGGACTGCTGAGCAGTTCTTC. The chain has TRBV6-5 and TRBJ2-1, with D maybe TRBD2 (5 bases). V lost 0 bases and J 9 bases, leaving 9 bases between the germline ends. Germline CDR1 and CDR2: MNHEY and SVGAGI. CDR3 length equals 13 residues.

The chain couples TRBV11-3 to TRBJ2-3; the match to TRBD2 covers 12 bases. Trimming cost V 4 bases and J 2 bases; bases outside gene matches: 4. CDR1 is SGHNT, CDR2 YENEEA, per germline. The CDR3 has 16 residues. The CDR3 region has the DNA TGTGCCAGCAGCTCCGGACTAGCGGGGTTCACAGATACGCAGTATTTT. Protein product: CASSSGLAGFTDTQYF.

The J gene is TRBJ1-2, the V gene TRBV27, with a weak D call TRBD1 (5 bases). Germline CDR1 is MNHEY and CDR2 is SMNVEV (reference sequence). The CDR3 contains 15 residues. V shed 0 bases and J shed 5 bases, with 13 bases lying between them. In DNA form, the CDR3 reads TGTGCCAGCAGTTTATCCCCAGGGAAGGCTTATGGCTACACCTTC. Translating gives CASSLSPGKAYGYTF.

The CDR3 spells CASSGQGFNSPLHF. The CDR3 bases are TGTGCCAGCAGCGGTCAGGGGTTTAATTCACCCCTCCACTTT. This chain joins TRBV5-6 and TRBJ1-6; tentatively, D is TRBD1 (6 bases). The V gene's germline CDR1 is SGHDT and CDR2 YYEEEE. V shed 4 bases and J shed 6 bases, with 11 bases lying between them. The CDR3 is 14 amino acids.

V is TRBV2 and J is TRBJ2-2; TRBD2 matches at 9 bases. CDR3 length equals 17 residues. In germline, CDR1 is SNHLY, CDR2 FYNNEI. J lost 0 bases, V lost 1 base, and 3 bases had no gene match. The CDR3 DNA is TGTGCCAGCAGTGAAGTCCCTAGCGGGGCGAACACCGGGGAGCTGTTTTTT. It encodes CASSEVPSGANTGELFF.

The genes are TRBV27 and TRBJ1-1; a weak D match, TRBD1 (5 bases). CDR1 and CDR2 from the germline V gene are MNHEY and SMNVEV (reference sequence). This CDR3 comprises 17 residues. V was cut by 5 bases and J by 0 bases, with 19 bases left in between. CDR3 in DNA: TGTGCCAGCAGTACATCATCACAGGTTTCGGTGAACACTGAAGCTTTCTTT. Translating gives CASSTSSQVSVNTEAFF.

The V and J genes are TRBV30 and TRBJ1-2, with D tentatively TRBD1 (6 bases). V lost 3 bases and J 8 bases, leaving 16 bases between the germline ends. The CDR3 covers 13 residues. Germline lookup yields CDR1 GTSNPN and CDR2 SVGIG (reference sequence). CDR3 residues: CAWSQGHVGGYTF. CDR3 sequence (DNA): TGTGCCTGGAGCCAGGGACATGTCGGGGGCTACACCTTC.

The chain recombines TRBV6-1 with TRBJ2-1, with D perhaps matching TRBD2 (5 bases). CDR3 length equals 15 residues. V was shortened by 5 bases and J by 5 bases, with 16 bases between the two germline ends. Germline V lookup: CDR1 MNHNS, CDR2 SASEGT. CDR3 coding DNA: TGTGCCAGCAGTACCAAGCGGTTAAAAAACAATGAGCAGTTCTTC. It is translated as CASSTKRLKNNEQFF.

The J gene is TRBJ1-3, the V gene TRBV12-5; 11 nucleotides agree with TRBD1. This CDR3 has 18 amino acids. Germline lookup yields CDR1 LGHNT and CDR2 FRNRAP. Trimming at V came to 2 bases and at J to 3 bases, leaving 9 bases not matched to a gene. For the CDR3, the DNA is TGTGCTAGTGGTTTGCCTGGACAGGGGGCTGCGTGTGGAAACACCATATATTTT. It translates to CASGLPGQGAACGNTIYF.

The genes are TRBV7-8 and TRBJ1-3; D possibly corresponds to TRBD1 (5 bases). The CDR3 has 14 amino acids. The germline CDR1 and CDR2 sequences are SGHVS and FQNEAQ. Trimming took off 5 bases at V and 4 bases at J, with 12 bases between the two ends. CDR3 in DNA: TGTGCCAGCAGCCCAGGGACTTACGGAAACACCATATATTTT. Translation: CASSPGTYGNTIYF.

This clone was observed a single time. The rearrangement links TRBV9 to TRBJ2-1; 11 bases match TRBD1. Germline V gives CDR1 SGDLS, CDR2 YYNGEE. The CDR3 extends over 14 amino acids. V lost 3 bases and J lost 10; bases outside the gene matches: 6. Written as DNA, the CDR3 is TGTGCCAGCAGCGCGGGACAGGGGGGTGCGGAGCAGTTCTTC. The encoded protein is CASSAGQGGAEQFF.

V usage is TRBV6-5 and J usage is TRBJ1-3, with no clear D. The CDR3 contains 14 residues. The ends were cut back, 2 bases at V and 4 bases at J, with 9 bases in the middle. Germline V gene sequence: CDR1 MNHEY, CDR2 SVGAGI. CDR3 protein: CASSYQEGGNTIYF. The DNA of the CDR3 is TGTGCCAGCAGTTACCAAGAAGGGGGAAACACCATATATTTT.

Comments on this clone: The junction and the germline gene differ at one end; a read error may be behind it. CDR3 amino acids: CASSLGTTSTDTQYF. The CDR3 nucleotides are TGTGCTAGCAGCTTAGGGACCACTAGCACAGATACGCAGTATTTT. The rearrangement uses TRBV7-7 and TRBJ2-3; D is perhaps TRBD1 or TRBD2 (5 bases each). The CDR3 sequence is 15 residues long. CDR1 is SSHAT and CDR2 is FNYEAQ in the germline V gene (reference sequence).

The V gene is TRBV28, the J gene TRBJ1-2, with 8 bases that match TRBD1. V lost 4 bases and J lost 2; bases outside the gene matches: 9. CDR1 is MDHEN, CDR2 SYDVKM, per germline. There are 16 residues in the CDR3. The CDR3 is CASSSDRGPVNYGYTF. DNA of the CDR3: TGTGCCAGCAGTTCTGACAGGGGCCCAGTGAACTATGGCTACACCTTC.

The gene calls are TRBV30 and TRBJ2-3; 10 bases match TRBD2. With 3 bases clipped from V and 5 bases from J, the junction kept 11 bases outside the gene matches. CDR1 is GTSNPN, CDR2 SVGIG, per germline (reference sequence). This CDR3 spans 16 amino acids. This CDR3 reads CAWRGGLARERDTQYF. The CDR3 bases are TGTGCCTGGAGGGGGGGACTAGCGAGAGAACGAGATACGCAGTATTTT.

The CDR3 sequence is CAISDSGRSSPLHF. The CDR3 DNA follows: TGTGCCATCAGTGATAGCGGCAGGTCTTCACCCCTCCACTTT. This chain uses TRBV10-3 with TRBJ1-6; D unresolved. The CDR3 runs to 14 residues. The V end was cut by 3 bases, the J end by 9 bases, with 12 bases between. Germline V gene sequence: CDR1 ENHRY, CDR2 SYGVKD.

As to this clone: At one end, the junction sequence differs from germline, possibly due to a read error. This specimen includes other DNA sequences encoding the same CDR3. The DNA of the CDR3 is TGCGCCAGCAGTCAAGAACTAGCGGGGATCTACGAGCAGTACTTC. It specifies CASSQELAGIYEQYF. The J gene is TRBJ2-7, the V gene TRBV4-3; 10 nucleotides line up with TRBD2. The CDR3 runs 15 residues. Germline V CDR1 and CDR2: LGHNA, YSLEER.

This chain links TRBV30 with TRBJ2-1; unclear D gene. The V and J ends lost 5 bases and 6 bases respectively, with 14 bases between them. The germline gives CDR1 GTSNPN, CDR2 SVGIG (reference sequence). The CDR3 totals 13 residues. CDR3 region: CAWSPGPGNEQFF. Here the CDR3 DNA reads TGTGCCTGGTCCCCCGGGCCCGGCAATGAGCAGTTCTTC.

The chain couples TRBV18 to TRBJ2-1; either TRBD1 or TRBD2 may supply D (5 bases each). V lost 2 bases and J 3 bases, leaving 8 bases between the germline ends. CDR3 size: 14 residues. CDR1 and CDR2 from the germline V gene are KGHSH and LQKENI. The CDR3 nucleotides read TGTGCCAGCTCACCAGGGACGGACTACAATGAGCAGTTCTTC. Protein sequence: CASSPGTDYNEQFF.